This TCR beta chain was identified during a study of T cells in Graves' hyperthyroidism and ophthalmopathy. Individuals with ophthalmopathy presented a Clinical Activity Score of at least 3, a NOSPECS grade of at least 4 and a duration under 3 months. Points on this clonotype: The target antigen is unknown.

Study-wide results and caveats: Blood shared most expanded thyroid clonotypes above 0.001. Before onset, by a median of approximately 6.8 months, the model predicted ophthalmopathy.

Losses at the gene ends were 9 bases for V and 3 bases for J; bases not matched to a gene: 6. This CDR3 spans 13 amino acids. Germline CDR1 and CDR2: SGHDT and YYEEEE. The source material, RNA transcripts, was used to amplify TCR beta CDR3 regions. HTBI primers were employed in a first-round RT-PCR of the TCR CDR3. Via MiXCR, TCRdb re-called the multiplex PCR reads, giving one row per CDR3 protein. There are approximately 410,000 distinct CDR3 sequences in the sample; approximately 14% occur only once, and less than 15% lies in the top ten. Sample: blood. The clonotype originates from a man younger than 35 with Graves' ophthalmopathy. The chain has TRBV5-6 and TRBJ2-4, with 7 bases lining up with TRBD1. Written as DNA, the CDR3 is TGTGCCACCACAGGGGTTGGCAAAAACATTCAGTACTTC. Protein: CATTGVGKNIQYF.